The rows below give T cell receptor beta chains drawn from one sample of a study of OX40 agonist ivuxolimab in advanced cancers. The protocol was immunoSEQ multiplex PCR, while the TCRdb copy is restricted to in-frame clones and leaves out a portion. The sample lists about 18,000 clones; roughly 75% were seen once. The starting material was CD4+ or CD8+ T cells sorted from blood, obtained in a trial of the OX40 agonist ivuxolimab. These receptors were taken from an adult with an advanced solid tumor such as melanoma, head and neck, liver or kidney cancer. Both conserved end residues are part of each CDR3. Each record gives: J gene, CDR3 length, V gene, clone size, D gene, CDR3 protein, CDR3 DNA. A D gene is named only where the DNA matches it firmly. Rows may omit the clone size; those that give it use once, few, many or a size class.

TRBJ1-2 14 TRBV6-5 NA TRBD1 CASSTGTGNYGYTF TGTGCCAGCAGTACCGGGACAGGGAACTATGGCTACACCTTC
TRBJ2-5 12 TRBV11-2 NA NA CASQSRTETQYF TGTGCCAGCCAGTCCAGGACAGAGACCCAGTACTTC
TRBJ2-1 11 TRBV27 NA NA CASSFHNEQFF TGTGCCAGCAGTTTCCACAATGAGCAGTTCTTC
TRBJ2-2 13 TRBV6-5 NA NA CASGLRDAGELFF TGTGCCAGTGGGCTCAGGGACGCCGGGGAGCTGTTTTTT
TRBJ2-1 16 TRBV27 NA NA CASSLVGASSYNEQFF TGTGCCAGCAGTTTGGTAGGGGCCAGCTCCTACAATGAGCAGTTCTTC
TRBJ2-1 15 TRBV28 NA TRBD1 CASSDSWTGGNEQFF TGTGCCAGCAGTGACTCCTGGACAGGGGGCAATGAGCAGTTCTTC
TRBJ2-5 15 TRBV15 NA TRBD1 CATSSFKGARETQYF TGTGCCACCAGCAGCTTTAAGGGGGCTAGAGAGACCCAGTACTTC
TRBJ1-2 15 TRBV6-6 NA TRBD1 CASSPTPTGYYGYTF TGTGCCAGCAGCCCTACCCCGACAGGGTACTATGGCTACACCTTC
TRBJ2-3 15 TRBV10-3 NA NA CAIMASGYGTDTQYF TGTGCCATCATGGCATCGGGGTATGGGACAGATACGCAGTATTTT
TRBJ2-5 16 TRBV18 NA NA CASSRGPSGFQETQYF TGTGCCAGCTCAAGAGGCCCGAGCGGCTTCCAAGAGACCCAGTACTTC
TRBJ2-2 16 TRBV27 once NA CASSSRPGLNTGELFF TGTGCCAGCAGTTCAAGACCGGGACTGAACACCGGGGAGCTGTTTTTT
TRBJ1-2 13 TRBV30 NA TRBD1 CAWRRQGDYGYTF TGTGCCTGGAGAAGACAGGGCGACTATGGCTACACCTTC
TRBJ2-3 16 TRBV7-9 NA TRBD2 CASSLAITSGRNTQYF TGTGCCAGCAGCTTAGCGATCACTAGCGGGAGAAATACGCAGTATTTT
TRBJ2-1 17 TRBV4-1 NA TRBD2 CASSLSSGRVSYNEQFF TGCGCCAGCAGCCTATCTAGCGGGAGGGTCTCCTACAATGAGCAGTTCTTC
TRBJ2-7 13 TRBV19 medium-sized NA CASSMLTGYEQYF TGTGCCAGTAGTATGTTGACAGGCTACGAGCAGTACTTC
TRBJ2-5 13 TRBV29-1 NA NA CSVDTAISETQYF TGCAGCGTTGACACGGCTATCTCGGAGACCCAGTACTTC
TRBJ2-7 13 TRBV30 NA NA CAWSDRSSYEQYF TGTGCCTGGAGCGACAGGAGCTCCTACGAGCAGTACTTC
TRBJ1-2 15 TRBV7-9 once TRBD1 CASSLVNTGAYGYTF TGTGCCAGCAGCTTAGTTAATACAGGGGCCTATGGCTACACCTTC
TRBJ2-7 17 TRBV5-6 NA NA CASSDRPGRVSSYEQYF TGTGCCAGCAGCGACAGGCCAGGGCGGGTGAGCTCCTACGAGCAGTACTTC
TRBJ1-1 15 TRBV6-1 NA NA CASRPREGRNTEAFF TGTGCCAGCAGGCCGCGGGAGGGCCGGAACACTGAAGCTTTCTTT
TRBJ1-5 12 TRBV27 NA NA CASSLFGQPQHF TGTGCCAGCAGTTTATTCGGTCAGCCCCAGCATTTT
TRBJ2-1 15 TRBV19 NA TRBD1 CASSMTGVGYNEQFF TGTGCCAGTAGTATGACAGGGGTCGGCTACAATGAGCAGTTCTTC
TRBJ2-7 12 TRBV29-1 NA TRBD1 CSVGQGAYEQYF TGCAGCGTCGGACAGGGAGCCTACGAGCAGTACTTC
TRBJ1-5 14 TRBV6-5 NA NA CASSYGRLNQPQHF TGTGCCAGCAGTTACGGCAGACTCAATCAGCCCCAGCATTTT
TRBJ2-5 14 TRBV7-6 NA NA CASSLEVQQETQYF TGTGCCAGCAGCTTAGAGGTCCAGCAAGAGACCCAGTACTTC
TRBJ2-7 14 TRBV5-1 NA TRBD2 CASSKTSGSPEQYF TGCGCCAGCAGCAAGACTAGCGGGAGTCCCGAGCAGTACTTC
TRBJ2-7 14 TRBV5-8 NA NA CASSLPGPAYEQYF TGTGCCAGCAGCTTACCGGGACCTGCCTACGAGCAGTACTTC
TRBJ2-2 15 TRBV10-2 NA NA CASSVAVVNTGELFF TGCGCCAGCAGTGTGGCGGTCGTGAACACCGGGGAGCTGTTTTTT
TRBJ2-4 15 TRBV6-5 NA TRBD2 CASSYGGEGKNIQYF TGTGCCAGCAGTTACGGGGGGGAAGGCAAAAACATTCAGTACTTC
TRBJ1-1 15 TRBV6-1 few NA CASSPIGGGVTEAFF TGTGCCAGCAGTCCCATCGGGGGTGGGGTGACTGAAGCTTTCTTT
TRBJ2-7 13 TRBV11-2 once NA CASSFRDTYEQYF TGTGCCAGCAGCTTCCGGGACACCTACGAGCAGTACTTC
TRBJ1-5 13 TRBV25-1 NA TRBD1 CASRGDSHQPQHF TGTGCCAGCAGAGGGGACAGCCATCAGCCCCAGCATTTT
TRBJ2-7 16 TRBV7-9 NA NA CASSLALGLSSYEQYF TGTGCCAGCAGCTTAGCGTTAGGCCTCAGCTCCTACGAGCAGTACTTC
TRBJ1-3 17 TRBV5-1 NA NA CASSLDGPPSSGNTIYF TGCGCCAGCAGCTTGGACGGACCTCCGAGCTCTGGAAACACCATATATTTT
TRBJ2-5 13 TRBV5-6 NA NA CASSLEHQETQYF TGTGCCAGCAGCTTGGAACATCAAGAGACCCAGTACTTC
TRBJ2-1 14 TRBV30 NA TRBD2 CAWSVGAGANEQFF TGTGCCTGGAGTGTAGGAGCGGGAGCCAATGAGCAGTTCTTC
TRBJ2-7 14 TRBV28 NA NA CASREAGVSYEQYF TGTGCCAGCCGGGAGGCAGGGGTATCCTACGAGCAGTACTTC
TRBJ2-3 16 TRBV5-4 NA TRBD2 CASSFLAGASTDTQYF TGTGCCAGCAGCTTTCTAGCGGGGGCTAGCACAGATACGCAGTATTTT
TRBJ2-2 14 TRBV30 NA NA CAWSLGGWAGELFF TGTGCCTGGAGTCTGGGGGGATGGGCCGGGGAGCTGTTTTTT
TRBJ1-1 10 TRBV29-1 NA NA CSVGGTEAFF TGCAGCGTTGGGGGTACTGAAGCTTTCTTT
TRBJ2-7 11 TRBV27 NA NA CASGSLSGQYF TGTGCCAGCGGCTCTTTGTCCGGGCAGTACTTC
TRBJ2-1 11 TRBV7-9 NA NA CASLAHNEQFF TGTGCCAGCCTGGCCCACAATGAGCAGTTCTTC
TRBJ2-6 15 TRBV19 once NA CASSTLTDGANVLTF TGTGCCAGTAGTACTCTGACAGATGGGGCCAACGTCCTGACTTTC
TRBJ2-1 15 TRBV7-6 once TRBD1 CASSLPLQGGNEQFF TGTGCCAGCAGCTTACCGTTACAGGGGGGCAATGAGCAGTTCTTC
TRBJ1-1 15 TRBV5-6 NA NA CASTLELGWDTEAFF TGTGCCAGCACCCTGGAGTTGGGATGGGACACTGAAGCTTTCTTT
TRBJ2-5 16 TRBV7-9 NA TRBD2 CASSPVRLAPEETQYF TGTGCCAGCAGCCCCGTACGACTAGCGCCCGAGGAGACCCAGTACTTC
TRBJ1-1 15 TRBV6-5 NA TRBD1 CASSYGGQGVTEAFF TGTGCCAGCAGTTACGGGGGACAGGGGGTCACTGAAGCTTTCTTT
TRBJ2-5 14 TRBV9 once TRBD1 CASSARTGEETQYF TGTGCCAGCAGCGCCCGGACAGGGGAAGAGACCCAGTACTTC
TRBJ1-1 13 TRBV29-1 NA TRBD1 CSVSTGEGTEAFF TGCAGCGTGTCCACAGGGGAGGGCACTGAAGCTTTCTTT
TRBJ2-7 15 TRBV28 once NA CASSFAGTAPYEQYF TGTGCCAGCAGTTTCGCGGGGACTGCGCCCTACGAGCAGTACTTC
TRBJ2-7 13 TRBV6-4 NA NA CASSDLPGYEQYF TGTGCCAGCAGTGACCTCCCGGGCTACGAGCAGTACTTC
TRBJ2-1 18 TRBV30 NA TRBD2 CAWSVHTVASGSGNEQFF TGTGCCTGGAGTGTACATACGGTTGCTAGCGGGAGTGGGAATGAGCAGTTCTTC